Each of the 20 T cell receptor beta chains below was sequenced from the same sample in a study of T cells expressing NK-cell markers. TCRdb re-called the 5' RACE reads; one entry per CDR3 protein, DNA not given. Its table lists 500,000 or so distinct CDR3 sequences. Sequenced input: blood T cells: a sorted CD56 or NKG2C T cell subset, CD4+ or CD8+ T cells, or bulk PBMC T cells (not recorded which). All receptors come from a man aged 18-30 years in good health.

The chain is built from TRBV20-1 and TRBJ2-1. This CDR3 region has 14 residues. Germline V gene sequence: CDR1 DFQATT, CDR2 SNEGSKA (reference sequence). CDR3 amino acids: CSASESFRYNEQFF.

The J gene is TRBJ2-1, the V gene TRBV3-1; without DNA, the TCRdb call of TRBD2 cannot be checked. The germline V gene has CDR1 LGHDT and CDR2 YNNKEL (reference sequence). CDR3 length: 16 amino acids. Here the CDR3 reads CASSQEASGRADEQFF.

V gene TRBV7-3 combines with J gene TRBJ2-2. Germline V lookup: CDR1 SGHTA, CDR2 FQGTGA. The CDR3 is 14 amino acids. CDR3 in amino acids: CASSLKHLTGELFF.

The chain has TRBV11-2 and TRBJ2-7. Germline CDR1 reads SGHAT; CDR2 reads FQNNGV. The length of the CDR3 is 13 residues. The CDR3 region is CASSSDIGYEQYF.

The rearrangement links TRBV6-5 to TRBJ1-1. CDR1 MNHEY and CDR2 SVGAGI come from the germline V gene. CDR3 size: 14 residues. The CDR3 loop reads CASSYSAGVTEAFF.

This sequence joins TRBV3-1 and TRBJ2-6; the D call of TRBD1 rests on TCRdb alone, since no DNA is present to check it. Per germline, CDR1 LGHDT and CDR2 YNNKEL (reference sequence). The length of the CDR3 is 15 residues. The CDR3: CASSDTGIGANVLTF.

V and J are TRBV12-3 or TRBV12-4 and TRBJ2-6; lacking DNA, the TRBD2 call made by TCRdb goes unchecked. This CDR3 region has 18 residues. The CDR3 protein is CASSFRLADDSGANVLTF.

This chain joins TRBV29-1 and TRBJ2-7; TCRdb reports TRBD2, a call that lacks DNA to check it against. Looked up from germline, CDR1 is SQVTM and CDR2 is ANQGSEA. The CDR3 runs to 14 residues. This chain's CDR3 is CSVSPGTGSYEQYF.

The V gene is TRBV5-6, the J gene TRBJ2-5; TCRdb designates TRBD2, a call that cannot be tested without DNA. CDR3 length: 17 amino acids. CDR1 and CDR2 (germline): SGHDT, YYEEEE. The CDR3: CASSLLGSGVLQETQYF.

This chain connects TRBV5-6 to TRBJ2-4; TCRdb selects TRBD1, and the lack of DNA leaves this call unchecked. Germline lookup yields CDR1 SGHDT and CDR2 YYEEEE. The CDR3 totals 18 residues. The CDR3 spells CASNPAAVSGGSMDIQYF.

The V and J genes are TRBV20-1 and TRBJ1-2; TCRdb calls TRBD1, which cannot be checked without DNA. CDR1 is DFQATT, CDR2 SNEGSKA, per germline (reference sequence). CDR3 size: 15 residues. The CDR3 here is CSASKDGVPSYGYTF.

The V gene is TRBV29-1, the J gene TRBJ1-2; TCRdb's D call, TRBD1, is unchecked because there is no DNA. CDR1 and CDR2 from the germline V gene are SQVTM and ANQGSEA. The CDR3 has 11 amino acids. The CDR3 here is CSVGGQGLNAF.

CDR3 region: CSARADLSGSPIFNEQFF. This chain uses TRBV20-1 with TRBJ2-1; lacking DNA, the TRBD1 call made by TCRdb goes unchecked. The length of the CDR3 is 18 residues. Germline V lookup: CDR1 DFQATT, CDR2 SNEGSKA (reference sequence).

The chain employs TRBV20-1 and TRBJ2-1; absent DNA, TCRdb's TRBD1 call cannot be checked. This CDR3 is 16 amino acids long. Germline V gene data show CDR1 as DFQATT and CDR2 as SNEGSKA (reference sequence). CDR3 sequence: CSARGNRERGTDEQFF.

CDR3 region: CASSYSAGTSDTQYF. The chain has TRBV6-5 and TRBJ2-3; TCRdb calls TRBD1, which cannot be checked without DNA. Germline V gives CDR1 MNHEY, CDR2 SVGAGI. This CDR3 has 15 amino acids.

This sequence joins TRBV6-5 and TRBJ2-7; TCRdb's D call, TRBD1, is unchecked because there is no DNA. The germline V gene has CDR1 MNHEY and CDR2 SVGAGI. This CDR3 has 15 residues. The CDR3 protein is CASSYGRGVSYEQYF.

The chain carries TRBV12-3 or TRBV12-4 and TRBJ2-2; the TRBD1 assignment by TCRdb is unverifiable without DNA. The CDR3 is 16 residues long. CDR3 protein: CASSRGGVTNTGELFF.

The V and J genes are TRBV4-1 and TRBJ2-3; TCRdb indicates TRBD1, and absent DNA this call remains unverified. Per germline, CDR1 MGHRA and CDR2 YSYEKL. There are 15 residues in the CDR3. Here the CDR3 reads CASSQDRGQPDTQYF.

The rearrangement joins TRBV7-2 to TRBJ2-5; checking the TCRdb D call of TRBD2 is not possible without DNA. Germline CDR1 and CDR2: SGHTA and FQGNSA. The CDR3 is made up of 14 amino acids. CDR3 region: CASSLVSGGHAQYF.

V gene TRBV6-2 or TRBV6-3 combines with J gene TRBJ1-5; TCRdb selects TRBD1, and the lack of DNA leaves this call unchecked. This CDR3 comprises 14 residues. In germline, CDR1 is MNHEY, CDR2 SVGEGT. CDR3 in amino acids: CASTGQARDQPQHF.